Shown below are 21 T cell receptor beta chains from a single sample sequenced in a study of response to subunit inactivated influenza vaccine. TCRdb used MiXCR to reprocess the RT-PCR reads, holding one entry per CDR3 protein. The sample holds almost 600,000 distinct CDR3 sequences, 14% seen once. The source material was PBMCs from blood, sampled roughly 12 days after vaccination. The source of these receptors is a middle-aged man who received an inactivated influenza vaccine.

The V gene is TRBV9, the J gene TRBJ1-3; a possible D gene is TRBD1 (5 bases). CDR1 is SGDLS, CDR2 YYNGEE, per germline. The CDR3 consists of 16 residues. Deletions cut 0 bases from V and 0 bases from J, with 10 bases between. The CDR3 DNA reads TGTGCCAGCAGCGTAGCTTCGACAGCCTCTGGAAACACCATATATTTT. This encodes CASSVASTASGNTIYF. The whole variable domain, filled in from reference TRBV9 and TRBJ1-3, reads DSGVTQTPKHLITATGQRVTLRCSPRSGDLSVYWYQQSLDQGLQFLIQYYNGEERAKGNILERFSAQQFPDLHSELNLSSLELGDSALYFCASSVASTASGNTIYFGEGSWLTVV.

There are many counts of this clonotype. V usage is TRBV6-1 and J usage is TRBJ2-2; perhaps TRBD1 as D (6 bases). This CDR3 region has 16 residues. CDR1 and CDR2 from the germline V gene are MNHNS and SASEGT. V was cut by 1 base and J by 7 bases, with 16 bases left in between. The CDR3 nucleotides are TGTGCCAGCAGTGAAGTGGACAGAGGTGTGTTCGGGGAGCTGTTTTTT. As protein: CASSEVDRGVFGELFF.

This clonotype was recorded at least ten times. J is TRBJ2-1 and V is TRBV18; TRBD1 matches 11 bases. Per germline, CDR1 KGHSH and CDR2 LQKENI. CDR3 length: 14 amino acids. V shed 8 bases and J 3 bases; nucleotides not matched to a gene: 3. CDR3 nucleotides: TGTGCCAGCGGACAGGGGGCTGACTACAATGAGCAGTTCTTC. This encodes CASGQGADYNEQFF.

J is TRBJ2-4 and V is TRBV11-2; TRBD2 is a possible D gene (7 bases). The V and J ends lost 1 base and 5 bases respectively, with 12 bases between them. The CDR3 is 15 residues long. Germline V gene data show CDR1 as SGHAT and CDR2 as FQNNGV. This chain's CDR3 is CASSLVGGRENIQYF. The CDR3 DNA reads as TGTGCCAGCAGCTTAGTCGGGGGGCGGGAAAACATTCAGTACTTC. The complete variable domain, with remaining parts taken from reference TRBV11-2 and TRBJ2-4, reads EAGVAQSPRYKIIEKRQSVAFWCNPISGHATLYWYQQILGQGPKLLIQFQNNGVVDDSQLPKDRFSAERLKGVDSTLKIQPAKLEDSAVYLCASSLVGGRENIQYFGAGTRLSVL.

The chain employs TRBV19 and TRBJ2-3; 7 bases are a match to TRBD1. From germline, CDR1 is LNHDA and CDR2 SQIVND (reference sequence). V dropped 5 bases and J dropped 6; count of bases not matched to a gene: 11. This CDR3 region has 15 residues. The CDR3 bases are TGTGCCAGTAGTGAACCGGGACAGTCACCCGATACGCAGTATTTT. Residues: CASSEPGQSPDTQYF.

In the case of this clonotype: The junction departs from the called germline gene at one end, perhaps through a read error. The chain recombines TRBV27 with TRBJ2-5; 8 positions agree with TRBD2. The CDR3 length is 15 residues. Per the germline V gene, CDR1 is MNHEY and CDR2 is SMNVEV (reference sequence). The chain's CDR3 is CASNRLAGTQETQYF. Here the CDR3 DNA reads TGTGCTAGCAATCGATTAGCGGGGACTCAAGAGACCCAGTACTTC.

The chain combines TRBV5-1 with TRBJ2-5; no clear D. Trimming pared 3 bases from V and 1 base from J, leaving 16 bases between. The CDR3 length is 16 residues. CDR1 SGHRS and CDR2 YFSETQ come from the germline V gene. The CDR3 sequence is CASSSGGLFSQETQYF. Here the CDR3 DNA reads TGCGCCAGCAGCTCTGGCGGCCTTTTCTCCCAAGAGACCCAGTACTTC.

This clonotype was detected only a few times. V usage is TRBV7-9 and J usage is TRBJ2-5; TRBD1 matches at 7 bases. Germline V lookup: CDR1 SEHNR, CDR2 FQNEAQ (reference sequence). The CDR3 contains 13 residues. V lost 6 bases, J lost 4 bases, and 5 bases stayed unmatched. CDR3 amino acids: CASSFDRVETQYF. In nucleotides, the CDR3 is TGTGCCAGCAGTTTCGACAGGGTAGAGACCCAGTACTTC.

The table lists this clonotype with a few counts. This chain links TRBV19 with TRBJ2-7; the match to TRBD2 covers 7 bases. This CDR3 has 14 amino acids. The germline V gene encodes CDR1 LNHDA and CDR2 SQIVND (reference sequence). Trimming cost V 3 bases and J 2 bases; bases outside gene matches: 4. The CDR3 DNA follows: TGTGCCAGTAGTATCATGGCGGGGGCCTACGAGCAGTACTTC. Amino acid sequence: CASSIMAGAYEQYF. Based on the CDR3 plus reference TRBV19 and TRBJ2-7, the full variable domain is DGGITQSPKYLFRKEGQNVTLSCEQNLNHDAMYWYRQDPGQGLRLIYYSQIVNDFQKGDIAEGYSVSREKKESFPLTVTSAQKNPTAFYLCASSIMAGAYEQYFGPGTRLTVT.

The genes are TRBV6-6 and TRBJ2-7; TRBD1 aligns across 9 bases. CDR1 MNHNY and CDR2 SVGAGI come from the germline V gene (reference sequence). This CDR3 is built from 13 residues. V trimming: 7 bases; J trimming: 2 bases; junction bases outside the gene matches: 3. The CDR3 nucleotides are TGTGCCAGCAACCGGGACAGGGCCTACGAGCAGTACTTC. Translating gives CASNRDRAYEQYF.

There are many counts of this clonotype. The chain carries TRBV3-1 and TRBJ2-7; 8 nucleotides agree with TRBD2. The CDR3 sequence is 16 residues long. J was trimmed by 0 bases and V by 0 bases; bases with no gene match: 4. From germline, CDR1 is LGHDT and CDR2 YNNKEL (reference sequence). Written as DNA, the CDR3 is TGTGCCAGCAGCCAAGATCCTAGCGGGTCCTCCTACGAGCAGTACTTC. Protein: CASSQDPSGSSYEQYF.

The rearrangement links TRBV7-6 to TRBJ2-5, with D tentatively TRBD1 (6 bases). V was shortened by 2 bases and J by 3 bases, with 13 bases between the two germline ends. The germline gives CDR1 SGHVS, CDR2 FNYEAQ. The CDR3 sequence is 15 residues long. As DNA, the CDR3 is TGTGCCAGCAGCTTAATTAGAGGGGGAGAAGAGACCCAGTACTTC. It translates to CASSLIRGGEETQYF.

This clonotype was found many times. This chain links TRBV6-2 or TRBV6-3 with TRBJ2-5, with 11 bases that match TRBD2. V shed 2 bases and J 4 bases; nucleotides not matched to a gene: 9. CDR1 MNHEY and CDR2 SVGEGT come from the germline V gene. The CDR3 runs to 17 residues. Here the CDR3 reads CASSYLALAGEGETQYF. For the CDR3, the DNA is TGTGCCAGCAGTTACCTCGCACTAGCGGGAGAGGGAGAGACCCAGTACTTC.

The chain is built from TRBV10-3 and TRBJ2-2; 7 bases map to TRBD2. Germline CDR1 ENHRY, CDR2 SYGVKD. The CDR3 spans 18 residues. With 0 bases clipped from V and 6 bases from J, the junction kept 13 bases outside the gene matches. CDR3 sequence: CAISESFTGGGIAGELFF. The CDR3 nucleotides are TGTGCCATCAGTGAGTCGTTTACGGGAGGAGGAATTGCCGGGGAGCTGTTTTTT.

V and J are TRBV6-5 and TRBJ2-2; 7 bases are shared with TRBD1. Germline CDR1 and CDR2: MNHEY and SVGAGI. Unmatched junction bases numbered 4, after V lost 2 bases and J lost 7 bases. CDR3 length equals 14 residues. CDR3 in DNA: TGTGCCAGCAGTTACGGGACAGATGGCGGGGAGCTGTTTTTT. Translation gives CASSYGTDGGELFF.

The rearrangement joins TRBV11-2 to TRBJ2-5; 10 positions match TRBD2. This CDR3 spans 14 amino acids. With 4 bases clipped from V and 8 bases from J, the junction kept 7 bases outside the gene matches. Germline CDR1 is SGHAT and CDR2 is FQNNGV. The CDR3 reads CASSSPTSGPTQYF. The CDR3 DNA follows: TGTGCCAGCAGCTCGCCGACTAGCGGGCCCACCCAGTACTTC.

The V and J genes are TRBV7-2 and TRBJ2-1, with D unresolved. Germline CDR1 reads SGHTA; CDR2 reads FQGNSA. The V end was cut by 7 bases, the J end by 8 bases, with 9 bases between. There are 11 residues in the CDR3. The CDR3 DNA follows: TGTGCCAGCACAGCTTACGATGAGCAGTTCTTC. This codes for CASTAYDEQFF.

This clonotype was recorded a few times. The chain carries TRBV20-1 and TRBJ2-7; 13 bases map to TRBD2. The CDR3 contains 14 residues. Looked up from germline, CDR1 is DFQATT and CDR2 is SNEGSKA (reference sequence). The junction had 4 bases not matched to a gene; V was cut back by 5 bases and J by 3 bases. Here the CDR3 DNA reads TGCAGTGCTTACCGACTAGCGGGAGGCTACGAGCAGTACTTC. Translating gives CSAYRLAGGYEQYF.

This clonotype was counted only a few times. The V and J genes are TRBV28 and TRBJ1-6; D possibly corresponds to TRBD1 (5 bases). V lost 9 bases and J 6 bases, leaving 9 bases between the germline ends. The CDR3 spans 12 residues. Germline V gives CDR1 MDHEN, CDR2 SYDVKM. The CDR3 protein is CASSGSNSPLHF. The CDR3 nucleotides are TGTGCCAGTTCAGGGAGTAATTCACCCCTCCACTTT.

This clonotype has more than one count but fewer than ten. V gene TRBV15 combines with J gene TRBJ2-2, with D perhaps TRBD1 (5 bases). CDR3 length equals 13 residues. Trimming cost V 6 bases and J 6 bases, with 11 bases left between them. Germline CDR1 reads LNHNV; CDR2 reads YYDKDF (reference sequence). Written as DNA, the CDR3 is TGTGCCACCAGTAACCGACAGTCCGGGGAGCTGTTTTTT. This translates into CATSNRQSGELFF.

The rearrangement joins TRBV20-1 to TRBJ2-5; possible D gene TRBD1, 6 bases. The V gene's germline CDR1 is DFQATT and CDR2 SNEGSKA (reference sequence). This CDR3 region has 13 residues. Trimming shortened V by 6 bases and J by 1 base, and 12 bases separated the two germline ends. This chain's CDR3 is CSADKDSQETQYF. The CDR3 coding sequence is TGCAGTGCCGATAAGGACAGCCAAGAGACCCAGTACTTC.